The 19 T cell receptor beta chains reported below all come from one sample, sequenced in a study of monozygotic twins with inflammatory bowel disease. TCRdb reprocessed the 5' RACE reads and reports one entry per CDR3 protein, with no DNA. Listed are about 300,000 distinct CDR3 sequences; 5.6% falls within the top ten. Source material: blood. Receptors were obtained from a human donor with ulcerative colitis or Crohn's disease, or a healthy co-twin of an affected twin (not recorded which).

V usage is TRBV20-1 and J usage is TRBJ2-6; TCRdb reports TRBD2, a call that lacks DNA to check it against. Germline V lookup: CDR1 DFQATT, CDR2 SNEGSKA (reference sequence). The CDR3 is made up of 15 amino acids. CDR3 amino acids: CSATAGRSGANVLTF.

The chain carries TRBV9 and TRBJ2-1; TCRdb selects TRBD2, and the lack of DNA leaves this call unchecked. This CDR3 spans 17 amino acids. CDR1 and CDR2 from the germline V gene are SGDLS and YYNGEE. CDR3 protein: CASSVAASGRHYNEQFF. Full variable domain (missing parts from reference TRBV9 and TRBJ2-1): DSGVTQTPKHLITATGQRVTLRCSPRSGDLSVYWYQQSLDQGLQFLIQYYNGEERAKGNILERFSAQQFPDLHSELNLSSLELGDSALYFCASSVAASGRHYNEQFFGPGTRLTVL.

V usage is TRBV4-2 and J usage is TRBJ2-1; TCRdb names TRBD2, which stays unverified in the absence of DNA. The CDR3 is 16 amino acids. Germline CDR1 LGHNA, CDR2 YNFKEQ. The CDR3 reads CASSQEVGLSYNEQFF.

The chain carries TRBV25-1 and TRBJ2-3; with no DNA, the TCRdb D assignment of TRBD1 cannot be verified. This CDR3 is 16 amino acids long. Germline CDR1 MGHDK, CDR2 SYGVNS. The chain's CDR3 is CASSALRGGSTDTQYF. Full variable domain (rest looked up from reference TRBV25-1 and TRBJ2-3): EADIYQTPRYLVIGTGKKITLECSQTMGHDKMYWYQQDPGMELHLIHYSYGVNSTEKGDLSSESTVSRIRTEHFPLTLESARPSHTSQYLCASSALRGGSTDTQYFGPGTRLTVL.

V usage is TRBV9 and J usage is TRBJ2-1; TCRdb's D call of TRBD1 is untestable without DNA. The CDR3 totals 16 residues. Germline CDR1 reads SGDLS; CDR2 reads YYNGEE. CDR3 loop: CASSVVRGGSYNEQFF. The whole variable domain, filled in from reference TRBV9 and TRBJ2-1, reads DSGVTQTPKHLITATGQRVTLRCSPRSGDLSVYWYQQSLDQGLQFLIQYYNGEERAKGNILERFSAQQFPDLHSELNLSSLELGDSALYFCASSVVRGGSYNEQFFGPGTRLTVL.

The J gene is TRBJ1-5, the V gene TRBV29-1. The CDR3 runs 17 residues. Per germline, CDR1 SQVTM and CDR2 ANQGSEA. CDR3 amino acids: CSVEVSVAGHEYQPQHF.

The V gene is TRBV15, the J gene TRBJ1-6; the D gene TCRdb calls, TRBD1, cannot be checked with no DNA. Germline CDR1 reads LNHNV; CDR2 reads YYDKDF (reference sequence). This CDR3 comprises 12 residues. The CDR3 sequence: CATGTYNSPLHF. The whole variable domain, remainder taken from reference TRBV15 and TRBJ1-6, is DAMVIQNPRYQVTQFGKPVTLSCSQTLNHNVMYWYQQKSSQAPKLLFHYYDKDFNNEADTPDNFQSRRPNTSFCFLDIRSPGLGDTAMYLCATGTYNSPLHFGNGTRLTVT.

This chain joins TRBV18 and TRBJ2-2; TCRdb outputs TRBD2, but without DNA this stays unchecked. The CDR3 runs 17 residues. Germline loops: CDR1 KGHSH, CDR2 LQKENI. The chain's CDR3 is CASSPRREAVNTGELFF.

V gene TRBV11-1 combines with J gene TRBJ2-1; TCRdb names TRBD1, which stays unverified in the absence of DNA. The germline CDR1 and CDR2 sequences are SGHAT and FQDESV (reference sequence). This CDR3 has 18 residues. This chain's CDR3 is CASRAASDRGLGYNEQFF.

The chain combines TRBV12-3 or TRBV12-4 with TRBJ2-1; with no DNA, the TCRdb D assignment of TRBD1 cannot be verified. The CDR3 extends over 15 amino acids. CDR3 loop: CASCPPGGRYNEQFF.

The rearrangement joins TRBV5-1 to TRBJ2-5; the TCRdb call, TRBD1, lacks DNA for checking. Germline values: CDR1 SGHRS, CDR2 YFSETQ. CDR3 length: 13 amino acids. CDR3 sequence: CASSLGGPETQYF.

This sequence joins TRBV6-2 or TRBV6-3 and TRBJ2-1; lacking DNA, the TRBD2 call made by TCRdb goes unchecked. The germline gives CDR1 MNHEY, CDR2 SVGEGT. There are 16 residues in the CDR3. CDR3 residues: CASSPRDSRASGEQFF.

The V call is TRBV12-3 or TRBV12-4, the J call TRBJ1-5; the TCRdb D gene call, TRBD1, has no DNA to confirm it. The CDR3 is 16 amino acids. The CDR3 sequence: CASSLGVRGYNQPQHF.

This chain joins TRBV5-1 and TRBJ1-4. Germline values: CDR1 SGHRS, CDR2 YFSETQ. This CDR3 has 12 residues. CDR3 amino acids: CASSFTGEKLFF. Using reference TRBV5-1 and TRBJ1-4 for the parts outside the CDR3, the full variable domain is KAGVTQTPRYLIKTRGQQVTLSCSPISGHRSVSWYQQTPGQGLQFLFEYFSETQRNKGNFPGRFSGRQFSNSRSEMNVSTLELGDSALYLCASSFTGEKLFFGSGTQLSVL.

V usage is TRBV7-2 and J usage is TRBJ2-2. The CDR3 spans 13 residues. Germline V gene sequence: CDR1 SGHTA, CDR2 FQGNSA. Here the CDR3 reads CASSSQVPGELFF.

The chain carries TRBV5-6 and TRBJ1-4; TCRdb selects TRBD1, and the lack of DNA leaves this call unchecked. There are 16 residues in the CDR3. CDR1 SGHDT and CDR2 YYEEEE come from the germline V gene. The CDR3 loop reads CASSPRGGATNEKLFF.

The rearrangement joins TRBV11-2 to TRBJ2-3. The CDR3 has 12 residues. CDR1 is SGHAT, CDR2 FQNNGV, per germline. The CDR3 sequence is CASSFEGDTQYF.

V and J are TRBV30 and TRBJ1-2; TCRdb names TRBD1, which stays unverified in the absence of DNA. Germline V CDR1 and CDR2: GTSNPN, SVGIG (reference sequence). The CDR3 extends over 13 amino acids. The CDR3 is CAWTPDRGYGYTF.

V usage is TRBV5-1 and J usage is TRBJ2-2; the D call from TCRdb, TRBD2, cannot be confirmed without DNA. CDR3 length equals 13 residues. Germline V gives CDR1 SGHRS, CDR2 YFSETQ. The CDR3 loop is CASSRWETGELFF.